These 25 T cell receptor beta chains share one sample of origin, sequenced in a study of human T cells and chemical hapten exposure. Regarding time point: patch test 2, 6 weeks after DPC sensitization. Specified treatment: therapeutic diphenylcyclopropenone sensitization with weekly scalp DPC. TCRdb used MiXCR to reprocess the RACE reads, holding one entry per CDR3 protein. The sample has about 110,000 distinct CDR3 sequences; roughly a tenth are singletons. Sequenced here: whole blood, sampled in connection with sensitization to the hapten diphenylcyclopropenone (DPC). The receptors shown here come from a woman aged 40 to 49 with alopecia areata. Some clones in this sample may be carry-over from other donors' samples.

In this sample, this clonotype turned up many times. The V and J genes are TRBV29-1 and TRBJ2-2, with D possibly TRBD2 on 5 matching bases. The CDR3 is made up of 15 amino acids. Trimming removed 6 bases at V and 4 bases at J, with 18 bases between. CDR1 SQVTM and CDR2 ANQGSEA come from the germline V gene. The CDR3 DNA sequence: TGCAGCGTAGCCGAGGGCGGCTTTGCCACCGGGGAGCTGTTTTTT. Its protein is CSVAEGGFATGELFF.

This clonotype was observed a few times. This chain links TRBV7-6 with TRBJ1-2, with D hard to call. V was shortened by 5 bases and J by 0 bases, with 22 bases between the two germline ends. CDR1 and CDR2 (germline): SGHVS, FNYEAQ. The CDR3 covers 18 residues. CDR3 sequence (DNA): TGTGCCAGCAGCAACCCTCTGTCACTCCTGGAATCTAACTATGGCTACACCTTC. Protein sequence: CASSNPLSLLESNYGYTF.

This clonotype has more than one count but fewer than ten. The chain has TRBV9 and TRBJ2-3, with 8 bases matching TRBD1. Germline V lookup: CDR1 SGDLS, CDR2 YYNGEE. The V segment lost 3 bases and the J segment 6 bases; nucleotides outside the gene matches: 12. The CDR3 length is 16 residues. CDR3 protein: CASSARQGRSEDTQYF. CDR3 DNA sequence: TGTGCCAGCAGCGCTAGACAGGGGCGGTCGGAGGATACGCAGTATTTT.

The sample holds one count of this clonotype. The rearrangement links TRBV9 to TRBJ2-3; 8 bases map to TRBD2. V lost 4 bases to trimming and J lost 3 bases; unmatched junction nucleotides: 10. Germline lookup yields CDR1 SGDLS and CDR2 YYNGEE. This CDR3 has 16 residues. For the CDR3, the DNA is TGTGCCAGCAGCCTCTCGAGGAGCGGGGGTACAGATACGCAGTATTTT. Amino acid sequence: CASSLSRSGGTDTQYF.

At least ten counts were recorded for this clonotype. J is TRBJ1-5 and V is TRBV7-2; the match to TRBD1 covers 10 bases. V was clipped by 5 bases and J by 6 bases; unmatched bases: 7. Germline V CDR1 and CDR2: SGHTA, FQGNSA. This CDR3 is built from 15 residues. CDR3 in DNA: TGTGCCAGCAGCCGGACAGGGGGTAGTAGTCAGCCCCAGCATTTT. Its protein is CASSRTGGSSQPQHF.

This sequence joins TRBV9 and TRBJ2-6; D is ambiguous. With 0 bases removed from V and 0 bases from J, the gap between germline ends came to 10 bases. Per germline, CDR1 SGDLS and CDR2 YYNGEE. The CDR3 is 17 amino acids. CDR3 nucleotides: TGTGCCAGCAGCGTAGATATAGGGTCCTCTGGGGCCAACGTCCTGACTTTC. Its protein is CASSVDIGSSGANVLTF. The full variable domain, in which reference TRBV9 and TRBJ2-6 provide the parts outside the CDR3, is DSGVTQTPKHLITATGQRVTLRCSPRSGDLSVYWYQQSLDQGLQFLIQYYNGEERAKGNILERFSAQQFPDLHSELNLSSLELGDSALYFCASSVDIGSSGANVLTFGAGSRLTVL.

This clonotype was picked up many times. The chain is built from TRBV20-1 and TRBJ2-7; D ambiguous. This CDR3 region has 14 residues. Trimming took off 3 bases at V and 5 bases at J, with 17 bases between the two ends. Germline V CDR1 and CDR2: DFQATT, SNEGSKA (reference sequence). CDR3 nucleotide sequence: TGCAGTGCTAGTGATCGAACGTGGATCCACGAGCAGTACTTC. Protein product: CSASDRTWIHEQYF.

In this sample, this clonotype turned up many times. The chain recombines TRBV11-2 with TRBJ2-1, with D uncertain. The CDR3 extends over 14 amino acids. V gave up 3 bases and J gave up 1 base, with 7 bases separating them. Germline CDR1 and CDR2: SGHAT and FQNNGV. The CDR3: CASSFPGSYNEQFF. The CDR3 DNA sequence: TGTGCCAGCAGCTTCCCGGGTTCCTACAATGAGCAGTTCTTC.

This clonotype was counted between two and nine times. The chain uses TRBV7-9 and TRBJ2-3; D is ambiguous. This CDR3 comprises 14 residues. Germline CDR1 is SEHNR and CDR2 is FQNEAQ (reference sequence). Trimming pared 3 bases from V and 1 base from J, leaving 8 bases between. CDR3 sequence: CASSFSGGTDTQYF. The CDR3 nucleotides read TGTGCCAGCAGCTTTAGTGGGGGCACAGATACGCAGTATTTT.

The chain uses TRBV2 and TRBJ2-1; weak D call: TRBD1 (6 bases). The germline CDR1 and CDR2 sequences are SNHLY and FYNNEI. The CDR3 extends over 16 amino acids. Trimming stripped 4 bases from V and 2 bases from J, with 15 bases between. The CDR3 DNA sequence: TGTGCCAGCAGTGCGTCAGGGGTTAATACCTACAATGAGCAGTTCTTC. As protein: CASSASGVNTYNEQFF.

This sequence joins TRBV4-2 and TRBJ1-5; D ambiguous. The CDR3 is 15 residues long. Germline CDR1 is LGHNA and CDR2 is YNFKEQ. The V and J ends lost 0 bases and 7 bases respectively, with 13 bases between them. CDR3 loop: CASSQDPSRRQPQHF. The CDR3 nucleotides read TGTGCCAGCAGCCAAGACCCGTCACGTCGACAGCCCCAGCATTTT.

J is TRBJ1-3 and V is TRBV7-6; D is possibly TRBD1 (5 bases). V lost 2 bases and J lost 4, with 12 bases in between. The length of the CDR3 is 15 residues. CDR1 is SGHVS and CDR2 is FNYEAQ in the germline V gene. CDR3 region: CASSLSPGPGNTIYF. The CDR3, as DNA: TGTGCCAGCAGCTTATCCCCGGGACCCGGAAACACCATATATTTT.

This clonotype has ten or more counts. This rearrangement joins TRBV5-6 to TRBJ1-1, with D unresolved. V was shortened by 0 bases and J by 1 base, with 7 bases between the two germline ends. This CDR3 has 14 residues. Per germline, CDR1 SGHDT and CDR2 YYEEEE. Written as DNA, the CDR3 is TGTGCCAGCAGCTTGGCGGCGAGGAACACTGAAGCTTTCTTT. Translating it yields CASSLAARNTEAFF.

This clonotype occurred many times. CDR3 DNA: TGTGCCAGCAGCTTAGAGAGGGCCGGTGGCACAGATACGCAGTATTTT. It encodes CASSLERAGGTDTQYF. The chain employs TRBV7-7 and TRBJ2-3; D perhaps matches TRBD2 (5 bases). The CDR3 has 16 residues. Trimming left V 1 base short and J 1 base short, with 12 bases between. Germline V gene lookup returns CDR1 SSHAT and CDR2 FNYEAQ (reference sequence).

This clonotype was found many times. The chain combines TRBV5-6 with TRBJ2-7, with 7 bases fitting TRBD1. Per germline, CDR1 SGHDT and CDR2 YYEEEE. Unmatched junction bases numbered 11, after V lost 3 bases and J lost 2 bases. The CDR3 is 16 amino acids. CDR3 protein: CASSSGQVVLTYEQYF. The DNA of the CDR3 is TGTGCCAGCAGCTCTGGACAGGTGGTGCTTACCTACGAGCAGTACTTC.

The V call is TRBV4-1, the J call TRBJ1-1; D gene uncertain. V dropped 2 bases and J dropped 1 base, with 8 bases sitting between them. The CDR3 is 14 residues long. CDR1 is MGHRA and CDR2 is YSYEKL in the germline V gene. CDR3 sequence: CASSQPRGNTEAFF. The CDR3 bases are TGCGCCAGCAGCCAACCGCGTGGGAACACTGAAGCTTTCTTT.

This clonotype has a handful of counts. The chain has TRBV5-1 and TRBJ2-3; D call uncertain. The CDR3 covers 14 residues. Trimming took 0 bases from V and 1 from J, leaving 6 bases between them. The V gene's germline CDR1 is SGHRS and CDR2 YFSETQ. DNA of the CDR3: TGCGCCAGCAGCTTGGGCGCGCGCACAGATACGCAGTATTTT. It specifies CASSLGARTDTQYF.

The chain carries TRBV6-2 or TRBV6-3 and TRBJ2-1, with 15 bases lining up with TRBD2. Germline loops: CDR1 MNHEY, CDR2 SVGEGT. The CDR3 contains 18 residues. V shed 5 bases and J 8 bases; nucleotides not matched to a gene: 13. The CDR3 region has the DNA TGTGCCAGCAGTCCCGGACTAGCGGGGGGGCCGGGTCACTATGAGCAGTTCTTC. It yields the protein CASSPGLAGGPGHYEQFF.

Ten or more counts support this clonotype. The chain couples TRBV5-4 to TRBJ2-5; perhaps TRBD1 as D (5 bases). The CDR3 is made up of 12 amino acids. Germline-derived CDR1 and CDR2 are SGHNT and YYREEE (reference sequence). The ends were cut back, 4 bases at V and 5 bases at J, with 9 bases in the middle. The CDR3 DNA is TGTGCCAGCAGCCCAGGGTGGGAGACCCAGTACTTC. Protein sequence: CASSPGWETQYF.

In this sample, this clonotype turned up many times. The genes are TRBV4-3 and TRBJ1-2; TRBD1 aligns across 7 bases. Per germline, CDR1 LGHNA and CDR2 YSLEER. CDR3 length: 16 residues. J was trimmed by 8 bases and V by 2 bases; bases with no gene match: 14. As DNA, the CDR3 is TGCGCCAGCAGCCAAAGCAGGGCACAGGGGAAGCGGGGCTACACCTTC. Its translation: CASSQSRAQGKRGYTF.

A few counts support this clonotype. The genes are TRBV5-1 and TRBJ1-4; TRBD1 agrees at 9 bases. The CDR3 loop spans 14 amino acids. In germline, CDR1 is SGHRS, CDR2 YFSETQ. Unmatched junction bases numbered 3, after V lost 4 bases and J lost 5 bases. The CDR3 region is CASSPGTGNEKLFF. The CDR3 DNA sequence: TGCGCCAGCAGCCCCGGGACAGGGAATGAAAAACTGTTTTTT. The variable domain in full, with the rest retrieved from reference TRBV5-1 and TRBJ1-4, is KAGVTQTPRYLIKTRGQQVTLSCSPISGHRSVSWYQQTPGQGLQFLFEYFSETQRNKGNFPGRFSGRQFSNSRSEMNVSTLELGDSALYLCASSPGTGNEKLFFGSGTQLSVL.

This clonotype was seen at least ten times. The chain joins TRBV4-1 to TRBJ1-6; D is unclear. V was cut by 0 bases and J by 9 bases, with 21 bases left in between. Germline CDR1 and CDR2: MGHRA and YSYEKL. CDR3 size: 18 residues. The CDR3 DNA sequence: TGCGCCAGCAGCCAAGATTTTAGAGGAAGGGATTGGGGTTCACCCCTCCACTTT. Translating it yields CASSQDFRGRDWGSPLHF.

At least ten counts were recorded for this clonotype. This rearrangement joins TRBV4-1 to TRBJ1-2; D remains unclear. The germline V gene encodes CDR1 MGHRA and CDR2 YSYEKL. The CDR3 is 18 residues long. The V end lost 2 bases, the J end lost 2 bases, and 21 bases lay between the germline ends. The CDR3 DNA sequence: TGCGCCAGCAGCCAACCTACCACGGGCGCCAGGCCGAACTATGGCTACACCTTC. This encodes CASSQPTTGARPNYGYTF.

Of note for this clonotype: With a much larger clone just one base away, this may be a read error. The V and J genes are TRBV5-6 and TRBJ2-3; D is perhaps TRBD1 (5 bases). Germline V gives CDR1 SGHDT, CDR2 YYEEEE. This CDR3 has 13 residues. The DNA of the CDR3 is TGTGCCGGCAGCTGGGCTCAGGGAGATACGCAGTATTTT. Translated, it gives CAGSWAQGDTQYF.

This clonotype showed up just a few times. The V and J genes are TRBV4-2 and TRBJ2-2, with 8 bases that match TRBD2. The CDR3 covers 18 residues. Germline V gene sequence: CDR1 LGHNA, CDR2 YNFKEQ. With 4 bases clipped from V and 1 base from J, the junction kept 11 bases outside the gene matches. The CDR3 sequence is CASSPPRGGGKNTGELFF. CDR3 sequence (DNA): TGTGCCAGCAGCCCCCCGAGGGGCGGGGGGAAGAACACCGGGGAGCTGTTTTTT.